Listed here are 19 T cell receptor beta chains from one sample, sequenced in a study of blood T cells in healthy people across ages. A second PCR, run for 7 to 11 cycles, used a sample-barcoded 5' primer plus a J-beta primer mix. TCRdb reanalysed the 5' RACE reads using MiXCR and keeps one entry per CDR3 protein. The data hold around 870,000 distinct CDR3 sequences, with 25% to 35% observed a single time. The specimen was blood. The receptors stem from a woman over 75 in good health.

The sample holds many counts of this clonotype. This rearrangement joins TRBV7-2 to TRBJ2-5, with TRBD1 matching over 7 bases. The ends lost 5 bases at V and 4 bases at J; junction bases unmatched: 7. This CDR3 is 14 amino acids long. Germline CDR1 SGHTA, CDR2 FQGNSA. The CDR3 is CASSVRGNGETQYF. DNA for the CDR3: TGTGCCAGCAGCGTCAGGGGGAACGGAGAGACCCAGTACTTC.

This clonotype has a handful of counts. CDR3 in DNA: TGTGCCACCAGGGGAGGTGGGGCCACCGGGGAGCTGTTTTTT. This translates into CATRGGGATGELFF. The V gene is TRBV24-1, the J gene TRBJ2-2; a possible D gene is TRBD2 (6 bases). Germline V CDR1 and CDR2: KGHDR, SFDVKD. The CDR3 loop spans 14 amino acids. Trimming left V 7 bases short and J 4 bases short, with 12 bases between.

In the case of this clonotype: This may come from a read error, since a much larger clone is one base off. The chain uses TRBV5-1 and TRBJ2-5; D perhaps matches TRBD2 (6 bases). This CDR3 spans 14 amino acids. Per the germline V gene, CDR1 is SGHRS and CDR2 is YFSETQ. For the CDR3, the DNA is TGCACCAGCAGCCAGGGACTTCTGATGGAGACCCAGTACTTC. Encoded protein: CTSSQGLLMETQYF.

This clonotype was counted at least ten times. This rearrangement joins TRBV7-2 to TRBJ2-3; 7 bases agree with TRBD1. This CDR3 has 15 amino acids. Per germline, CDR1 SGHTA and CDR2 FQGNSA. V lost 2 bases and J lost 5; bases outside the gene matches: 7. The CDR3 nucleotides are TGTGCCAGCAGCTTACCGAGACAGGGTAGAGATACGCAGTATTTT. Its translation is CASSLPRQGRDTQYF.

This clonotype was observed a single time. The V gene is TRBV7-9, the J gene TRBJ2-1; no clear D. Looked up from germline, CDR1 is SEHNR and CDR2 is FQNEAQ (reference sequence). Trimming took 5 bases from V and 7 from J, leaving 21 bases between them. The CDR3 runs 16 residues. CDR3 in DNA: TGTGCCAGCAGCCCTGGGTTAGTAGTTGGTCTGAATGAGCAGTTCTTC. Amino acids: CASSPGLVVGLNEQFF.

This clonotype was recorded many times. The V call is TRBV7-2, the J call TRBJ1-2, with a possible D match to TRBD1 (6 bases). V gave up 4 bases and J gave up 1 base, with 13 bases separating them. Germline V CDR1 and CDR2: SGHTA, FQGNSA. CDR3 size: 15 residues. The CDR3 spells CASSSSGASNYGYTF. Here the CDR3 DNA reads TGTGCCAGCAGCTCATCAGGGGCTAGTAACTATGGCTACACCTTC.

The chain recombines TRBV5-1 with TRBJ1-2; D is ambiguous. Germline V gives CDR1 SGHRS, CDR2 YFSETQ. V was trimmed by 0 bases and J by 5 bases, leaving 11 bases between them. This CDR3 has 14 amino acids. In DNA, the CDR3 is TGCGCCAGCAGCTTGGAACAGAAGGGTTATGGCTACACCTTC. Encoded protein: CASSLEQKGYGYTF.

Remarks on this clonotype: At one of its ends the junction is not consistent with the germline gene, which may arise from a read error. The rearrangement links TRBV11-2 to TRBJ2-1; 7 bases match TRBD2. CDR1 and CDR2 (germline): SGHAT, FQNNGV. The length of the CDR3 is 15 residues. This chain's CDR3 is CTSSLEGVAGVEQFF. CDR3 in DNA: TGTACCAGCAGCTTAGAGGGTGTGGCGGGGGTCGAGCAGTTCTTC.

In its sample, this clonotype was seen many times. The V call is TRBV3-1, the J call TRBJ1-2; D not resolved. CDR3 length equals 13 residues. The V and J ends lost 0 bases and 4 bases respectively, with 6 bases between them. Germline values: CDR1 LGHDT, CDR2 YNNKEL (reference sequence). CDR3 nucleotide sequence: TGTGCCAGCAGCCAAGAAATTCGCTATGGCTACACCTTC. This translates into CASSQEIRYGYTF.

The sample holds many counts of this clonotype. The chain employs TRBV7-2 and TRBJ1-2, with TRBD1 as a possible D gene (6 bases). The V end was cut by 6 bases, the J end by 2 bases, with 10 bases between. The V gene's germline CDR1 is SGHTA and CDR2 FQGNSA. This CDR3 contains 13 residues. The CDR3 sequence: CASRDRPNYGYTF. Here the CDR3 DNA reads TGTGCCAGCAGAGACAGGCCAAACTATGGCTACACCTTC.

This chain joins TRBV4-3 and TRBJ2-7; the match to TRBD2 covers 12 bases. The CDR3 sequence is 20 residues long. Germline-derived CDR1 and CDR2 are LGHNA and YSLEER. Trimming at V came to 0 bases and at J to 7 bases, leaving 19 bases not matched to a gene. The DNA of the CDR3 is TGCGCCAGCAGCCAAGAGGAGGCTAGCGGGGGGGTGCACGTCTACAATGAGCAGTACGTC. It encodes CASSQEEASGGVHVYNEQYV.

The table lists this clonotype with a count of one. A read error may be the cause here, since a much bigger clone is one base away. The J gene is TRBJ1-2, the V gene TRBV7-9; no clear D gene. Germline CDR1 reads SEHNR; CDR2 reads FQNEAQ (reference sequence). The CDR3 is 15 residues long. The V and J ends lost 11 bases and 4 bases respectively, with 23 bases between them. The DNA for the CDR3 is TGTGCCGTACTTGGCCCTATCAGTGGAAGCTATGGCTACACCTTC. Translation gives CAVLGPISGSYGYTF.

The CDR3 loop is CASRGTAINQPQHF. The DNA for the CDR3 is TGTGCCAGCAGGGGGACGGCCATCAATCAGCCCCAGCATTTT. The J gene is TRBJ1-5, the V gene TRBV6-1, with D maybe TRBD1 (5 bases). The V gene lost 6 bases and the J gene lost 3 bases, with 12 bases spanning the gap. Germline CDR1 reads MNHNS; CDR2 reads SASEGT. This CDR3 contains 14 residues.

This clonotype has just a few counts. The chain links TRBV24-1 to TRBJ2-3; D uncertain. The CDR3 length is 14 residues. The ends were cut back, 3 bases at V and 4 bases at J, with 10 bases in the middle. Germline V gene sequence: CDR1 KGHDR, CDR2 SFDVKD. The CDR3 protein is CATSDPGWADTQYF. The DNA for the CDR3 is TGTGCCACCAGTGATCCAGGCTGGGCAGATACGCAGTATTTT.

Ten or more counts support this clonotype. This rearrangement joins TRBV24-1 to TRBJ2-1; 12 bases align to TRBD2. The CDR3 is made up of 16 amino acids. Looked up from germline, CDR1 is KGHDR and CDR2 is SFDVKD. The V and J ends lost 3 bases and 13 bases, in that order; junction bases with no gene match: 12. CDR3 DNA sequence: TGTGCCACCAGTGATGCCCTAGCGGGGGGGCAGTCCTACCAGTTCTTC. Translated: CATSDALAGGQSYQFF.

In this sample, this clonotype turned up many times. This chain connects TRBV20-1 to TRBJ2-5; D is possibly TRBD1 (5 bases). From germline, CDR1 is DFQATT and CDR2 SNEGSKA (reference sequence). CDR3 length: 12 amino acids. V was shortened by 6 bases and J by 4 bases, with 12 bases between the two germline ends. The CDR3 spells CSALDIRETQYF. CDR3 coding DNA: TGCAGTGCACTGGACATACGAGAGACCCAGTACTTC.

On this clonotype: Since a much larger clone is just one base distant, this may be a read error. The chain employs TRBV10-3 and TRBJ2-1; maybe TRBD1 (6 bases). CDR3 length: 13 amino acids. Germline V gene sequence: CDR1 ENHRY, CDR2 SYGVKD. Trimming pared 4 bases from V and 10 bases from J, leaving 14 bases between. DNA for the CDR3: TGTGCCATCAGTGTCGGACAGAGCTACGAGCAGTTCTTC. Translated: CAISVGQSYEQFF.

In the case of this clonotype: This may stem from a read error, because a much larger clone lies one nucleotide away. This chain connects TRBV29-1 to TRBJ2-6, with D perhaps assigned TRBD1 or TRBD2 (5 bases each). This CDR3 is built from 14 residues. Germline V lookup: CDR1 SQVTM, CDR2 ANQGSEA. CDR3 bases: TGCAGCGTTGACGGGATTTCTGGGGCCAACGTCCGGACTTTC. Translated, it gives CSVDGISGANVRTF.

This chain connects TRBV20-1 to TRBJ2-5; tentatively, D is TRBD2 (7 bases). V lost 0 bases to trimming and J lost 3 bases, with 14 bases between them. This CDR3 has 15 residues. The germline CDR1 and CDR2 sequences are DFQATT and SNEGSKA (reference sequence). CDR3 nucleotide sequence: TGCAGTGCTAGAGACGGGTGGGGGGGCAAAGAGACCCAGTACTTC. Residues: CSARDGWGGKETQYF.